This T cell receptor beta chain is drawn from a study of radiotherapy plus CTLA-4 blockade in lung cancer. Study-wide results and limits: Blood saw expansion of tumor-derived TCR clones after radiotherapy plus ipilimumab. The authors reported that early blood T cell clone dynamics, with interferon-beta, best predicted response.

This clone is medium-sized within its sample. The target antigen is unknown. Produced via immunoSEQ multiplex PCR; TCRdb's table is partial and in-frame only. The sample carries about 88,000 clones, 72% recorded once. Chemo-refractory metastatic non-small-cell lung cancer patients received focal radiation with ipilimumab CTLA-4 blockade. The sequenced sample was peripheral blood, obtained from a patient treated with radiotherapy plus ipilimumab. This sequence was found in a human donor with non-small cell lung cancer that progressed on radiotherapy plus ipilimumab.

The CDR3 nucleotides read TGTGCCAGCAGCTTAGGGCTGCCCAATGAGCAGTTCTTC. Amino acid sequence: CASSLGLPNEQFF. The chain uses TRBV7-2 and TRBJ2-1, with no clear D. Per germline, CDR1 SGHTA and CDR2 FQGNSA. Trimming stripped 1 base from V and 6 bases from J, with 7 bases between. CDR3 length: 13 residues. Full variable domain (outside the CDR3, taken from reference TRBV7-2 and TRBJ2-1): GAGVSQSPSNKVTEKGKDVELRCDPISGHTALYWYRQSLGQGLEFLIYFQGNSAPDKSGLPSDRFSAERTGGSVSTLTIQRTQQEDSAVYLCASSLGLPNEQFFGPGTRLTVL.